The 28 T cell receptor beta chains below all came from one sample that was sequenced in a study of blood T cells in healthy people across ages. The second PCR ran about 6 to 11 cycles with a sample-barcoded 5' primer and J-beta primers. TCRdb used MiXCR to reprocess the 5' RACE reads, holding one entry per CDR3 protein. The table lists some 1.5 million distinct CDR3 sequences, approximately 42% of them singletons, with less than 5% in the top ten. The sample consisted of blood. The origin of the receptors is a woman under 30 in good health.

This chain links TRBV28 with TRBJ2-1; 8 bases match TRBD1. The DNA end is more similar to TRBJ2-7, so the J call may be wrong. The germline V gene encodes CDR1 MDHEN and CDR2 SYDVKM. The CDR3 sequence is 15 residues long. The CDR3 reads CATQRSGGSYNEQYF. CDR3 nucleotides: TGTGCCACCCAGAGGTCAGGGGGCTCCTACAATGAGCAGTACTTC.

This clonotype was detected only a few times. The chain employs TRBV29-1 and TRBJ2-3; 7 nucleotides match TRBD2. The CDR3 consists of 15 residues. After removal of 3 bases from V and 3 bases from J, the junction contained 9 bases not matched to a gene. The germline gives CDR1 SQVTM, CDR2 ANQGSEA. DNA for the CDR3: TGCAGCGTTGATCGGGTTAGCGGGTTTACAGATACGCAGTATTTT. Translation: CSVDRVSGFTDTQYF.

The genes are TRBV4-3 and TRBJ2-1, with TRBD2 matching over 10 bases. The J call may be wrong; the DNA end is better matched by TRBJ2-7. This CDR3 spans 18 amino acids. The germline gives CDR1 LGHNA, CDR2 YSLEER. The CDR3 DNA is TGCGCCAGCAGCCAAGATGGCCCTAGCGGGGGTTCCTACAATGAGCAGTACTTC. Encoded protein: CASSQDGPSGGSYNEQYF.

Only a few counts were recorded for this clonotype. This sequence joins TRBV3-1 and TRBJ2-5; TRBD2 agrees at 13 bases. With V trimmed by 4 bases and J by 4 bases, 9 bases remained unmatched. CDR3 size: 17 residues. Germline V gene data show CDR1 as LGHDT and CDR2 as YNNKEL (reference sequence). This CDR3 reads CASSLPRTSGRGETQYF. As DNA, the CDR3 is TGTGCCAGCAGCCTACCTAGGACTAGCGGGAGAGGAGAGACCCAGTACTTC.

This sequence joins TRBV7-9 and TRBJ2-3, with D maybe TRBD2 (6 bases). The CDR3 is 13 amino acids. Germline V lookup: CDR1 SEHNR, CDR2 FQNEAQ (reference sequence). V dropped 7 bases and J dropped 8 bases, with 16 bases sitting between them. The DNA of the CDR3 is TGTGCCAGCACCCAACTAGCCTCAGGTACGCAGTATTTT. It yields the protein CASTQLASGTQYF.

This clonotype was seen at least ten times. This chain connects TRBV4-1 to TRBJ2-7; possible D gene TRBD2, 5 bases. The CDR3 loop spans 13 amino acids. Trimming left V 0 bases short and J 6 bases short, with 9 bases between. Germline CDR1 reads MGHRA; CDR2 reads YSYEKL. This chain's CDR3 is CASSQDRRFEQYF. CDR3 coding DNA: TGCGCCAGCAGCCAAGATCGGAGGTTCGAGCAGTACTTC.

This clonotype was picked up a small number of times. This sequence joins TRBV7-9 and TRBJ1-1, with a tentative D call TRBD1 (6 bases). This CDR3 region has 15 residues. V shed 0 bases and J shed 3 bases, with 11 bases lying between them. Looked up from germline, CDR1 is SEHNR and CDR2 is FQNEAQ (reference sequence). In DNA form, the CDR3 reads TGTGCCAGCAGCTTAGCGGTGGAGGGGGACACTGAAGCTTTCTTT. Amino acid sequence: CASSLAVEGDTEAFF. The complete variable domain, with remaining parts taken from reference TRBV7-9 and TRBJ1-1, reads DTGVSQNPRHKITKRGQNVTFRCDPISEHNRLYWYRQTLGQGPEFLTYFQNEAQLEKSRLLSDRFSAERPKGSFSTLEIQRTEQGDSAMYLCASSLAVEGDTEAFFGQGTRLTVV.

The V call is TRBV7-2, the J call TRBJ2-2; the D gene is possibly TRBD1 (6 bases). Germline V gene sequence: CDR1 SGHTA, CDR2 FQGNSA. The CDR3 consists of 15 residues. V was trimmed by 1 base and J by 6 bases, leaving 12 bases between them. The CDR3 DNA reads TGTGCCAGCAGCTTAGGAAACAGGGTCGCCGGGGAGCTGTTTTTT. This encodes CASSLGNRVAGELFF.

This clonotype came up a few times. The rearrangement uses TRBV7-2 and TRBJ1-2, with 7 positions matching TRBD1. V shed 5 bases and J 4 bases; nucleotides not matched to a gene: 13. The CDR3 has 16 amino acids. CDR1 is SGHTA and CDR2 is FQGNSA in the germline V gene. The CDR3, as DNA: TGTGCCAGCAGCAACACCGACAGGGCTCTTTTCTATGGCTACACCTTC. As protein: CASSNTDRALFYGYTF.

This clonotype was counted a few times. The chain has TRBV29-1 and TRBJ1-6; no reliable D call. The CDR3 totals 12 residues. Germline loops: CDR1 SQVTM, CDR2 ANQGSEA. V was shortened by 5 bases and J by 10 bases, with 12 bases between the two germline ends. Here the CDR3 reads CSVQFGNSPLHF. The CDR3 nucleotides are TGCAGCGTTCAATTTGGGAACTCACCCCTCCACTTT.

This chain links TRBV9 with TRBJ1-2, with D unclear. The CDR3 spans 15 residues. V was cut by 0 bases and J by 2 bases, with 11 bases left in between. CDR1 and CDR2 from the germline V gene are SGDLS and YYNGEE. CDR3 nucleotide sequence: TGTGCCAGCAGCGTAGAGGTAGGCTCCAACTATGGCTACACCTTC. It specifies CASSVEVGSNYGYTF.

The chain couples TRBV11-2 to TRBJ2-1; 9 bases are shared with TRBD2. CDR1 SGHAT and CDR2 FQNNGV come from the germline V gene. With V trimmed by 5 bases and J by 3 bases, 8 bases remained unmatched. The CDR3 extends over 16 amino acids. The CDR3 here is CASSPSSGRNYNEQFF. CDR3 nucleotide sequence: TGTGCCAGCAGCCCCAGTAGCGGGAGAAACTACAATGAGCAGTTCTTC.

In this sample, this clonotype turned up a few times. The CDR3 DNA reads TGCGCCAGCAGCTTGGGGACAGGGGAAGAAAAACTGTTTTTT. It is translated as CASSLGTGEEKLFF. The gene calls are TRBV5-1 and TRBJ1-4; 9 positions match TRBD1. After removal of 0 bases from V and 8 bases from J, the junction contained 2 bases not matched to a gene. CDR1 is SGHRS, CDR2 YFSETQ, per germline. The CDR3 has 14 residues. Variable domain in full (rest from reference TRBV5-1 and TRBJ1-4): KAGVTQTPRYLIKTRGQQVTLSCSPISGHRSVSWYQQTPGQGLQFLFEYFSETQRNKGNFPGRFSGRQFSNSRSEMNVSTLELGDSALYLCASSLGTGEEKLFFGSGTQLSVL.

In this sample, this clonotype turned up a few times. This chain uses TRBV5-6 with TRBJ2-1; the match to TRBD2 covers 15 bases. Germline V gene sequence: CDR1 SGHDT, CDR2 YYEEEE. The V gene end was trimmed by 4 bases and the J gene end by 13 bases; junction bases not matched to a gene: 9. This CDR3 has 15 amino acids. The CDR3 protein is CASSQLGLAGGRQFF. The CDR3 nucleotides are TGTGCCAGCAGCCAGTTAGGACTAGCGGGGGGGCGTCAGTTCTTC.

The chain uses TRBV5-1 and TRBJ2-5; D uncertain. Trimming left V 1 base short and J 3 bases short, with 7 bases between. Per germline, CDR1 SGHRS and CDR2 YFSETQ. The length of the CDR3 is 13 residues. CDR3 region: CASSLLPEETQYF. In DNA form, the CDR3 reads TGCGCCAGCAGCTTGTTGCCGGAAGAGACCCAGTACTTC.

This clonotype was seen only a few times. The rearrangement joins TRBV6-2 or TRBV6-3 to TRBJ1-6; D is possibly TRBD1 (5 bases). V gave up 2 bases and J gave up 6 bases, with 11 bases separating them. This CDR3 comprises 15 residues. Per germline, CDR1 MNHEY and CDR2 SVGEGT. CDR3 sequence: CASSYTGGGNSPLHF. The CDR3 DNA follows: TGTGCCAGCAGTTACACCGGGGGAGGTAATTCACCCCTCCACTTT.

This clonotype has only a few counts. This rearrangement joins TRBV6-2 or TRBV6-3 to TRBJ1-5; maybe TRBD1 (5 bases). This CDR3 region has 17 residues. Germline CDR1 MNHEY, CDR2 SVGEGT. Deletions cut 2 bases from V and 3 bases from J, with 17 bases between. The CDR3 region has the DNA TGTGCCAGCAGTTACCCAGGGTGGCAAGATATCAATCAGCCCCAGCATTTT. Amino acid sequence: CASSYPGWQDINQPQHF.

This chain links TRBV12-3 or TRBV12-4 with TRBJ2-3, with unresolved D. Trimming removed 1 base at V and 2 bases at J, with 10 bases between. CDR3 length equals 15 residues. As DNA, the CDR3 is TGTGCCAGCAGTTTAGGACGAGCTCTCACAGATACGCAGTATTTT. It translates to CASSLGRALTDTQYF.

The V and J genes are TRBV20-1 and TRBJ2-7, with TRBD1 as a possible D gene (6 bases). In germline, CDR1 is DFQATT, CDR2 SNEGSKA (reference sequence). The V gene lost 6 bases and the J gene lost 5 bases, with 11 bases spanning the gap. The CDR3 extends over 11 amino acids. The CDR3 loop is CSATGQDEQYF. The DNA of the CDR3 is TGCAGTGCAACGGGACAAGACGAGCAGTACTTC.

The V and J genes are TRBV28 and TRBJ1-2; D unresolved. Germline V gives CDR1 MDHEN, CDR2 SYDVKM. The CDR3 is made up of 15 amino acids. Trimming took off 2 bases at V and 4 bases at J, with 14 bases between the two ends. CDR3 sequence reads: CASSLDGIPSYGYTF. CDR3 coding DNA: TGTGCCAGCAGTTTAGATGGCATTCCATCCTATGGCTACACCTTC.

The genes are TRBV11-3 and TRBJ1-2; D unclear. The CDR3 totals 18 residues. Trimming stripped 5 bases from V and 4 bases from J, with 26 bases between. CDR1 SGHNT and CDR2 YENEEA come from the germline V gene. The CDR3 reads CASSPGWSGTDLPYGYTF. The CDR3 DNA reads TGTGCCAGCAGCCCGGGGTGGTCAGGAACTGATCTACCCTATGGCTACACCTTC.

This clonotype was picked up a small number of times. This sequence joins TRBV6-5 and TRBJ2-7; 9 nucleotides match TRBD1. This CDR3 region has 15 residues. V gave up 2 bases and J gave up 0 bases; unmatched junction bases: 2. Germline values: CDR1 MNHEY, CDR2 SVGAGI. CDR3 DNA sequence: TGTGCCAGCAGTTACGACAGGGGGAACTCCTACGAGCAGTACTTC. Its protein product is CASSYDRGNSYEQYF.

The gene calls are TRBV7-9 and TRBJ1-2, with 8 bases matching TRBD1. CDR1 and CDR2 (germline): SEHNR, FQNEAQ (reference sequence). CDR3 length: 15 amino acids. The ends lost 5 bases at V and 1 base at J; junction bases unmatched: 6. The CDR3 is CASSLGDRYNYGYTF. CDR3 coding DNA: TGTGCCAGCAGCCTGGGGGACAGGTATAACTATGGCTACACCTTC. The whole variable domain, remainder taken from reference TRBV7-9 and TRBJ1-2, is DTGVSQNPRHKITKRGQNVTFRCDPISEHNRLYWYRQTLGQGPEFLTYFQNEAQLEKSRLLSDRFSAERPKGSFSTLEIQRTEQGDSAMYLCASSLGDRYNYGYTFGSGTRLTVV.

The chain's CDR3 is CASSGLDRERDYGYTF. CDR3 in DNA: TGTGCCAGCAGTGGCTTGGACAGGGAGAGGGACTATGGCTACACCTTC. This chain joins TRBV25-1 and TRBJ1-2, with 8 bases identical to TRBD1. With V trimmed by 4 bases and J by 3 bases, 10 bases remained unmatched. Germline CDR1 reads MGHDK; CDR2 reads SYGVNS. The CDR3 is 16 amino acids.

This clonotype has ten or more counts. The chain combines TRBV7-2 with TRBJ2-7; D unclear. Germline CDR1 reads SGHTA; CDR2 reads FQGNSA. CDR3 size: 13 residues. Deletions cut 5 bases from V and 3 bases from J, with 11 bases between. The CDR3 here is CASSLTGNYEQYF. Here the CDR3 DNA reads TGTGCCAGCAGCCTCACCGGCAACTACGAGCAGTACTTC.

This clonotype was detected many times. A much larger clone differs by one base, so this may be a read error. The V and J genes are TRBV7-2 and TRBJ2-5; D possibly corresponds to TRBD1 (6 bases). Germline V gene sequence: CDR1 SGHTA, CDR2 FQGNSA. The V and J ends lost 2 bases and 11 bases respectively, with 21 bases between them. The CDR3 has 15 amino acids. In nucleotides, the CDR3 is TGTGCCAGCAGCTTAATTCAGGGGTACTACAATGAGCAGTACTTC. Encoded protein: CASSLIQGYYNEQYF.

This chain links TRBV20-1 with TRBJ2-1; tentatively, D is TRBD2 (6 bases). This CDR3 comprises 15 residues. V was clipped by 3 bases and J by 6 bases, with 18 bases between them. The V gene's germline CDR1 is DFQATT and CDR2 SNEGSKA (reference sequence). CDR3 coding DNA: TGCAGTGCTAGCCTCGGGGGACCATCACTCAATGAGCAGTTCTTC. It encodes CSASLGGPSLNEQFF.

The chain is built from TRBV4-1 and TRBJ1-1; D uncertain. CDR3 length equals 15 residues. CDR1 is MGHRA and CDR2 is YSYEKL in the germline V gene. V was clipped by 3 bases and J by 3 bases, with 14 bases between them. CDR3 coding DNA: TGCGCCAGCAGCCATAGACTAGACTTGTACACTGAAGCTTTCTTT. The encoded protein is CASSHRLDLYTEAFF.